The 5 T cell receptor beta chains given below trace back to one sample, sequenced in a study of cytomegalovirus exposure and HLA in healthy donors (dated by TCRdb to 2016 to 2017). The library was obtained by the immunoSEQ multiplex PCR assay. A mixture of 60 forward primers for TCR Vbeta segments and 13 reverse primers for TCR Jbeta segments was used in the multiplex PCR. The table was pulled from immuneACCESS by TCRdb, which kept in-frame rearrangements only. Such tables lose some clones; where checked, under half of the loss comes from unresolved V genes, and the rest has no known cause. The sample includes 120,000 to 150,000 clones, with 80% observed a single time. The top ten constitute under 3.5% of the sample. Sequencing was done on a sample of PBMCs. The origin of the receptors is a woman aged 25 to 45 in good health and CMV-seronegative.

The V call is TRBV28, the J call TRBJ1-1; the match to TRBD1 covers 7 bases. J was trimmed by 12 bases and V by 3 bases; bases with no gene match: 4. The germline V gene encodes CDR1 MDHEN and CDR2 SYDVKM. This CDR3 region has 11 residues. The CDR3 DNA reads TGTGCCAGCAGTTTTTCAGGGGGTTCTTTCTTT. This sequence encodes CASSFSGGSFF.

The genes are TRBV15 and TRBJ2-7; 8 positions agree with TRBD1. CDR3 length equals 16 residues. Germline V CDR1 and CDR2: LNHNV, YYDKDF (reference sequence). J gave up 5 bases and V 6 bases, and 15 bases lay outside the gene matches. CDR3 DNA: TGTGCCACCAGTCTTCCCCCCGGGACAGGTGTACACGAGCAGTACTTC. Translation: CATSLPPGTGVHEQYF.

The chain recombines TRBV5-4 with TRBJ2-5; D not resolved. Germline V gives CDR1 SGHNT, CDR2 YYREEE (reference sequence). The length of the CDR3 is 14 residues. V dropped 4 bases and J dropped 1 base, with 11 bases sitting between them. Here the CDR3 DNA reads TGTGCCAGCAGCGTTCTACCACTCCAAGAGACCCAGTACTTC. It is translated as CASSVLPLQETQYF.

The J gene is TRBJ1-1, the V gene TRBV11-2; D is uncertain. The V gene lost 0 bases and the J gene lost 11 bases, with 13 bases spanning the gap. The germline CDR1 and CDR2 sequences are SGHAT and FQNNGV. The CDR3 is made up of 13 amino acids. In DNA, the CDR3 is TGTGCCAGCAGCTTAGAAGAGGGATTGTCGGCTTTCTTT. Protein sequence: CASSLEEGLSAFF.

This rearrangement joins TRBV29-1 to TRBJ2-1; 7 nucleotides line up with TRBD1. The CDR3 is 16 amino acids. The ends lost 0 bases at V and 8 bases at J; junction bases unmatched: 13. Germline V gene sequence: CDR1 SQVTM, CDR2 ANQGSEA. The CDR3 DNA is TGCAGCGTTGAAGAGACCTATCGACAGGGTTTGGATGAGCAGTTCTTC. It codes for CSVEETYRQGLDEQFF.